This T cell receptor beta chain originates from a study of blood T cell repertoires in COVID-19. For the study at large: Material from acute and convalescent COVID-19 was sourced from the United States, Italy and Spain.

Germline CDR1 and CDR2: SGHNT and YYREEE (reference sequence). The CDR3 spans 15 residues. V was clipped by 5 bases and J by 3 bases; unmatched bases: 7. Original processing methods: Reference gene primers were amplified, and this amplification served to estimate nucleated cell counts. The assay was immunoSEQ multiplex PCR, and TCRdb's table has in-frame clones only and misses some. Clonal size and the V and J genes are those of that table, whereas D and trimming came from the DNA. The sample contains 260,000 or so clones, roughly 79% of which appear only once. Sequences were obtained from peripheral blood. The chain carries TRBV5-4 and TRBJ2-1; 8 nucleotides align to TRBD2. The source is an elderly woman with COVID-19, enrolled during active disease. CDR3 amino acids: CASRSGLADYNEQFF. CDR3 DNA: TGTGCCAGCAGATCCGGACTAGCAGACTACAATGAGCAGTTCTTC.